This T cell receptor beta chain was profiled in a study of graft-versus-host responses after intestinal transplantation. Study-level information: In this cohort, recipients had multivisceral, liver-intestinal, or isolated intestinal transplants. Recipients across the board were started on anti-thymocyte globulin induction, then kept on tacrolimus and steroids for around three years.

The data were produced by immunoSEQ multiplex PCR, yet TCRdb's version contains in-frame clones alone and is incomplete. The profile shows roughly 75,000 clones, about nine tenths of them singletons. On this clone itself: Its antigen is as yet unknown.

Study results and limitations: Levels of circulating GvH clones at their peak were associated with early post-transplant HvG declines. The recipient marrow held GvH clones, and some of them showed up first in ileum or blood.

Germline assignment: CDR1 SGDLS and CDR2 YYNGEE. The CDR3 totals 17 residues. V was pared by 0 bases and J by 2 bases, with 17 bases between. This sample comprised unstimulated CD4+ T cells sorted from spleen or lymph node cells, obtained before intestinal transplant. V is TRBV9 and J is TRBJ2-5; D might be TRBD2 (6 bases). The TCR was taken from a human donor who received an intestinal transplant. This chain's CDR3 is CASSVAARGGEQETQYF. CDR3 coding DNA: TGTGCCAGCAGCGTAGCTGCTAGGGGCGGGGAGCAAGAGACCCAGTACTTC.